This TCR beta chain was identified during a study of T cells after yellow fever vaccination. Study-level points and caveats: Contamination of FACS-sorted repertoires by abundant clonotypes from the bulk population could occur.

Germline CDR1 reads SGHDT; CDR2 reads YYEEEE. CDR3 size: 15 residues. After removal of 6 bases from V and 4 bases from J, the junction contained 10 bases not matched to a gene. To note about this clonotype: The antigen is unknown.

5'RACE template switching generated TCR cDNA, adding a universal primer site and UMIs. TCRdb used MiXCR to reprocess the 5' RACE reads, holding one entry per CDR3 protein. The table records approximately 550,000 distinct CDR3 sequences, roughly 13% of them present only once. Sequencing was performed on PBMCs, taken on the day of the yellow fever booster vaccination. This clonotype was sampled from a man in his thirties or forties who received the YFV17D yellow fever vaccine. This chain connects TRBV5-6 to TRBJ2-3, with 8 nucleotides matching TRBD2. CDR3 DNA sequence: TGTGCCAGCAAGGTGGCGAGCGGGAGTCCAGATACGCAGTATTTT. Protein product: CASKVASGSPDTQYF.